One T cell receptor beta chain is described in this entry. The read falls 3 residues short of the CDR3 end, and the missing part is taken from the germline J gene. The record originates from a study of T cells in women clearing cervical HPV infection. The CDR3 contains 13 residues. Germline V gene sequence: CDR1 ENHRY, CDR2 SYGVKD. Measured with immunoSEQ multiplex PCR; TCRdb has only the in-frame clones, and not every one. This sample's table reports some 24,000 clones. The genes are TRBV10-3 and TRBJ1-4; D remains unclear. The sequencing sample was made of blood buffy coat. The source of this sequence is a woman between 18 and 70 years old with a cervical HPV16 infection that either progressed to CIN3+ or cleared (not recorded which). Here the CDR3 reads CAISETQNSPLFF. The sequenced CDR3 bases are TGTGCCATCAGTGAGACCCAGAATTCACCA.